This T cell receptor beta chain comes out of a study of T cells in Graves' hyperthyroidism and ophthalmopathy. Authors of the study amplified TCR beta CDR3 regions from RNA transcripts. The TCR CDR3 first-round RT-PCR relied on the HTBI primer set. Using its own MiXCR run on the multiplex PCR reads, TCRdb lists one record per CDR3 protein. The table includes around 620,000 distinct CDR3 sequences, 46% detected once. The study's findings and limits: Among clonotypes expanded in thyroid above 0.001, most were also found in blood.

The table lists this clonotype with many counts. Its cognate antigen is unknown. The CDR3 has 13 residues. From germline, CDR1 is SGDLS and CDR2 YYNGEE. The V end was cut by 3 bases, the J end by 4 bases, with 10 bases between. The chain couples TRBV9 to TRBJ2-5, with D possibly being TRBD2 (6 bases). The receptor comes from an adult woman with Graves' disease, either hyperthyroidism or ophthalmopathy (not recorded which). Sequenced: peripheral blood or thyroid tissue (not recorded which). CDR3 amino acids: CASSAQGGETQYF. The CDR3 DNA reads TGTGCCAGCAGCGCCCAGGGAGGAGAGACCCAGTACTTC.